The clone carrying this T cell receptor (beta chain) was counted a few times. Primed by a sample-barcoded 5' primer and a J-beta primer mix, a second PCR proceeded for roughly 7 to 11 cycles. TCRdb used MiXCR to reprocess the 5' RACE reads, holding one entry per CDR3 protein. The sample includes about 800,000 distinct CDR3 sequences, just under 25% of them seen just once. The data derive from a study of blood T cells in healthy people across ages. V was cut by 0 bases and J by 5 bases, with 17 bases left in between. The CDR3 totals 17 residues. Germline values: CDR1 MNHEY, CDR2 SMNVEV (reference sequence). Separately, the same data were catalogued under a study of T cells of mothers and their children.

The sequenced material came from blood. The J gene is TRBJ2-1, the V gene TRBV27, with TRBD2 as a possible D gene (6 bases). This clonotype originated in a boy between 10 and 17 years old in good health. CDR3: CASSLSRLSSEDNEQFF. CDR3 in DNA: TGTGCCAGCAGTTTATCCCGTTTGTCTAGCGAAGACAATGAGCAGTTCTTC.